This TCR beta chain was recovered during a study of Graves' ophthalmopathy and Graves' hyperthyroidism. Germline-derived CDR1 and CDR2 are MNHEY and SVGEGT. The CDR3 totals 16 residues. J was trimmed by 6 bases and V by 10 bases; bases with no gene match: 13. This clonotype has at least ten counts. The target antigen is unknown. A much larger clone is a single base away; this may be a read error. Amplification from RNA transcripts yielded the TCR beta CDR3 regions. HTBI-primed RT-PCR formed the first round, and a multiplex PCR formed the second. Via MiXCR, TCRdb re-called the multiplex PCR reads, giving one row per CDR3 protein. The data contain some 390,000 distinct CDR3 sequences, approximately 16% of them singletons. Clinical symptoms, serum thyroxine, TRAb, thyroid ultrasound and orbital computed tomography were relied on for diagnosis. General observations from the study: Most thyroid clonotypes with frequency above 0.001 were detected in blood too.

Sequencing input: peripheral blood. J is TRBJ2-2 and V is TRBV6-2 or TRBV6-3; 11 bases are a match to TRBD1. The TCR was taken from a woman between 18 and 29 years old with Graves' ophthalmopathy. The CDR3 spells CANRIPGQGVAGELFF. The CDR3 nucleotides read TGTGCCAACAGAATTCCGGGACAGGGGGTTGCCGGGGAGCTGTTTTTT.